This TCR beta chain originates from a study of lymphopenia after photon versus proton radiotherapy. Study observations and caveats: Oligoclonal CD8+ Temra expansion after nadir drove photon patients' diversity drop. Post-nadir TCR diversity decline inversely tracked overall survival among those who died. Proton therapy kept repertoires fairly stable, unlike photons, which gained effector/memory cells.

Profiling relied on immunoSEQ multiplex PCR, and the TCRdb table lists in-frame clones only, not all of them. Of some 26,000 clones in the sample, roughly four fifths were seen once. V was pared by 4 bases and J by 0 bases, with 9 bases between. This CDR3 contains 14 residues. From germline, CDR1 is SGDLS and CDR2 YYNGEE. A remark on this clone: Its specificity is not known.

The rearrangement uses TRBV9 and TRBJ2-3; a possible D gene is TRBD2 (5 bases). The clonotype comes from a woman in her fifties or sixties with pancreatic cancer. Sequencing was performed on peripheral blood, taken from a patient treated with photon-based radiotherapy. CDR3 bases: TGTGCCAGCAGCTCCGAGGGTAGCACAGATACGCAGTATTTT. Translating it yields CASSSEGSTDTQYF.